Sequencing of this T cell receptor (beta chain) was carried out in a study of blood T cell repertoires in COVID-19 (TCRdb year 2020). Regarding the study in general: Collaborator samples came from the United States, Italy and Spain and covered acute and convalescent phases of COVID-19. The material from the prospective study consisted of cDNA or gDNA derived from T cells, B-cell-depleted T cells, or PBMCs. Subjects who had been exposed to COVID-19, were actively infected with it, or had recovered from it provided the deeply sampled blood TCRbeta repertoires that made up the dataset. The repertoires were released in a freely available public database meant as a resource for research on the immune response to SARS-CoV-2. The samples were drawn from the first 160 participants of the ongoing ImmuneRACE study and from 950 to 1,500 subjects provided by 6 global collaborators. The sample metadata nearly always contained a de-identified subject ID, COVID-19 status, age in years and sex. Where HLA class I and class II types were available, the types were taken from metadata supplied by the sample provider, not from assay-based typing.

One collaborating source in Seattle enrolled patients while the patients were actively infected and followed the patients over time throughout the course of disease. Collaborating institutions collected whole blood in K2EDTA tubes following their own protocols. For TCRbeta analysis, collaborators shipped samples as frozen whole blood, isolated PBMCs, or DNA extracted from either of those sample types. In the case of this clone: Its cognate antigen has yet to be identified. One base away there is no much larger clone; base qualities are not given.

What the research found in general, with its limitations: How much clinical and demographic metadata was included differed by source and by participant, and the metadata was provided uncurated.

The immunoSEQ Assay, a bias-controlled multiplex PCR, was used to amplify TCRbeta CDR3 regions from genomic DNA. The paper's processing steps were these. The number of nucleated cells in each sample was estimated by amplification of reference gene primers within the assay. To quantify the absolute abundance of each unique TCRbeta CDR3 rearrangement, sequence reads were collapsed and filtered. For each sample, productive Simpson clonality was calculated by taking the square root of Simpson's diversity index across productive rearrangements. In its TCRdb copy, this immuneACCESS table keeps in-frame sequences only and misses some clones. Where compared with another copy, unresolved V genes explain less than half of these, and the others have no known cause. V and J calls and clone size follow that table, whereas D and trimming were derived from the DNA. The sample table contains over 120,000 clones; only one count was recorded for around 75% of them. In total, the top ten clones hold approximately 5% of the sample.

The CDR3 has 13 amino acids, counting the end cysteine and phenylalanine. Solely the CDR3 DNA is kept, with 39 bases framed from the first base. Between the V and J ends, shortened by 5 bases and 12 bases respectively, the junction contains 16 bases. The specimen was peripheral blood. This chain joins TRBV12-3 or TRBV12-4 to TRBJ1-4, and perhaps TRBD1 as D gene, on 6 matching bases. This TCR was recovered from a woman in her seventies with COVID-19, enrolled during active disease. The nucleotide sequence reads as follows: TGTGCCAGCAGTCTCGGGGGGAGGACAGAACTGTTTTTT. Its translation reads: CASSLGGRTELFF.